The 22 T cell receptor beta chains below all came from one sample that was sequenced in a study of CD8 T cells in ankylosing spondylitis. These receptors' targets are unknown. Study conclusions and caveats: A motif of fewer than ten highly homologous TCR beta variants was seen as apparently characteristic of ankylosing spondylitis blood.

TCRdb processed the 5' RACE reads anew with MiXCR; each CDR3 protein has one entry. The sample carries 400,000 or so distinct CDR3 sequences, roughly 26% recorded once. Sequencing used blood, either unsorted or a sorted T cell fraction (not recorded which). The receptors stem from a male donor with ankylosing spondylitis.

This clonotype was picked up many times. The chain couples TRBV7-7 to TRBJ2-1; D is possibly TRBD2 (5 bases). This CDR3 spans 13 amino acids. The V end was cut by 1 base, the J end by 9 bases, with 10 bases between. Germline V gives CDR1 SSHAT, CDR2 FNYEAQ (reference sequence). CDR3 residues: CASSLGLEGEQFF. Written as DNA, the CDR3 is TGTGCCAGCAGCTTAGGGCTAGAGGGTGAGCAGTTCTTC. Full variable domain (remainder filled in from reference TRBV7-7 and TRBJ2-1): GAGVSQSPRYKVTKRGQDVTLRCDPISSHATLYWYQQALGQGPEFLTYFNYEAQPDKSGLPSDRFSAERPEGSISTLTIQRTEQRDSAMYRCASSLGLEGEQFFGPGTRLTVL.

This chain links TRBV9 with TRBJ1-5; 11 nucleotides line up with TRBD1. This CDR3 has 16 amino acids. Germline trimming cut 4 bases from V and 8 bases from J; bases unmatched to any gene: 11. Germline CDR1 and CDR2: SGDLS and YYNGEE. The CDR3 DNA is TGTGCCAGCAGCCCTCGGACAGGGGGCGCGGAGGAGCCCCAGCATTTT. It yields the protein CASSPRTGGAEEPQHF.

The chain carries TRBV7-2 and TRBJ1-5; tentative D call: TRBD1 (5 bases). Trimming took 1 base from V and 7 from J, leaving 14 bases between them. Per germline, CDR1 SGHTA and CDR2 FQGNSA. The CDR3 runs to 15 residues. The CDR3 nucleotides read TGTGCCAGCAGCTTAGTCGGTGGGGGAACGCAGCCCCAGCATTTT. Translation gives CASSLVGGGTQPQHF.

This CDR3 reads CSARDRVGGGYTGELFF. The DNA of the CDR3 is TGCAGTGCTAGAGACCGGGTGGGTGGCGGCTACACCGGGGAGCTGTTTTTT. The genes are TRBV20-1 and TRBJ2-2; D unclear. Between the trimmed V and J ends, which lost 0 bases and 3 bases, there was a span of 17 bases. Germline CDR1 DFQATT, CDR2 SNEGSKA (reference sequence). The CDR3 extends over 17 amino acids.

The V and J genes are TRBV27 and TRBJ2-5; 9 bases are a match to TRBD1. The CDR3 runs to 16 residues. Trimming at V came to 5 bases and at J to 2 bases, leaving 9 bases not matched to a gene. Germline lookup yields CDR1 MNHEY and CDR2 SMNVEV (reference sequence). CDR3 nucleotide sequence: TGTGCCAGCAGTCGATCACAGGGGGCCCTACAAGAGACCCAGTACTTC. As protein: CASSRSQGALQETQYF.

This chain joins TRBV27 and TRBJ2-7; 7 bases are a match to TRBD1. The CDR3 sequence is 12 residues long. Germline loops: CDR1 MNHEY, CDR2 SMNVEV (reference sequence). The ends lost 8 bases at V and 6 bases at J; junction bases unmatched: 7. CDR3 protein: CASGPRGLEQYV. CDR3 nucleotides: TGTGCCAGCGGCCCGAGGGGGCTCGAGCAGTACGTC.

This clonotype has a handful of counts. The chain employs TRBV5-1 and TRBJ2-1; 9 nucleotides match TRBD2. Germline CDR1 and CDR2: SGHRS and YFSETQ. The CDR3 totals 15 residues. Trimming removed 3 bases from V and 9 bases from J; junction bases left unmatched: 10. CDR3 protein: CASSSRVAGATEQFF. DNA for the CDR3: TGCGCCAGCAGCTCTCGAGTAGCGGGAGCGACTGAGCAGTTCTTC.

The rearrangement joins TRBV6-1 to TRBJ1-5; D possibly corresponds to TRBD1 (6 bases). V lost 5 bases and J lost 6, with 20 bases in between. The CDR3 consists of 16 residues. Germline assignment: CDR1 MNHNS and CDR2 SASEGT. This CDR3 reads CASSTGMGPGSQPQHF. The CDR3 DNA reads as TGTGCCAGCAGTACAGGGATGGGGCCCGGGAGTCAGCCCCAGCATTTT.

This clonotype was seen a few times. CDR3 bases: TGCAGCGTTGAAAGACAGGGGGGAGAGACCCAGTACTTC. This codes for CSVERQGGETQYF. The rearrangement links TRBV29-1 to TRBJ2-5, with 9 bases lining up with TRBD1. This CDR3 is 13 amino acids long. V lost 2 bases and J lost 4; bases outside the gene matches: 2. CDR1 is SQVTM, CDR2 ANQGSEA, per germline. The whole variable domain, remainder taken from reference TRBV29-1 and TRBJ2-5, is SAVISQKPSRDICQRGTSLTIQCQVDSQVTMMFWYRQQPGQSLTLIATANQGSEATYESGFVIDKFPISRPNLTFSTLTVSNMSPEDSSIYLCSVERQGGETQYFGPGTRLLVL.

Remarks on this clonotype: As the CDR3 is not closed by the conserved phenylalanine or tryptophan, this likely results from a read error. The rearrangement links TRBV9 to TRBJ2-1; D is possibly TRBD1 or TRBD2 (5 bases each). CDR1 SGDLS and CDR2 YYNGEE come from the germline V gene. The CDR3 is 13 residues long. V lost 4 bases to trimming and J lost 9 bases, with 14 bases between them. CDR3 amino acids: CASSPREQGEQFL. CDR3 sequence (DNA): TGTGCCAGCAGCCCCAGGGAGCAGGGTGAGCAGTTCTTA.

The chain combines TRBV28 with TRBJ2-1; a weak D match, TRBD2 (5 bases). The CDR3 spans 15 residues. V was trimmed by 5 bases and J by 2 bases, leaving 13 bases between them. The V gene's germline CDR1 is MDHEN and CDR2 SYDVKM. Here the CDR3 DNA reads TGTGCCAGCAGTGTCCTAGCAGTTCCCTACAATGAGCAGTTCTTC. The encoded protein is CASSVLAVPYNEQFF.

The table lists this clonotype with a few counts. The V and J genes are TRBV20-1 and TRBJ2-3, with D tentatively TRBD1 (6 bases). This CDR3 has 15 amino acids. The V and J ends lost 2 bases and 0 bases respectively, with 12 bases between them. Germline V gene data show CDR1 as DFQATT and CDR2 as SNEGSKA (reference sequence). CDR3 amino acids: CSARFGGSSTDTQYF. The CDR3 DNA reads as TGCAGTGCTAGATTTGGGGGCAGTAGCACAGATACGCAGTATTTT.

The chain employs TRBV5-1 and TRBJ2-2; no clear D gene. With 4 bases removed from V and 8 bases from J, the gap between germline ends came to 12 bases. This CDR3 has 13 residues. Germline V gene lookup returns CDR1 SGHRS and CDR2 YFSETQ. The CDR3 loop is CASSMTSEGELFF. In nucleotides, the CDR3 is TGCGCCAGCAGCATGACTTCTGAGGGGGAGCTGTTTTTT. Full variable domain (missing parts from reference TRBV5-1 and TRBJ2-2): KAGVTQTPRYLIKTRGQQVTLSCSPISGHRSVSWYQQTPGQGLQFLFEYFSETQRNKGNFPGRFSGRQFSNSRSEMNVSTLELGDSALYLCASSMTSEGELFFGEGSRLTVL.

V usage is TRBV5-1 and J usage is TRBJ2-3; 8 nucleotides line up with TRBD2. In germline, CDR1 is SGHRS, CDR2 YFSETQ. This CDR3 region has 15 residues. V lost 0 bases to trimming and J lost 2 bases; unmatched junction nucleotides: 2. CDR3 sequence: CASSLVAGSTDTQYF. The CDR3 DNA reads TGCGCCAGCAGCTTGGTAGCGGGATCCACAGATACGCAGTATTTT.

V and J are TRBV24-1 and TRBJ2-1; 8 bases are shared with TRBD2. The junction had 11 bases not matched to a gene; V was cut back by 5 bases and J by 6 bases. The CDR3 runs to 16 residues. CDR1 and CDR2 from the germline V gene are KGHDR and SFDVKD. CDR3 DNA sequence: TGTGCCACCAGTGCCCCACCGGGACTAGACCCCAATGAGCAGTTCTTC. It is translated as CATSAPPGLDPNEQFF.

This clonotype was detected only once. The chain couples TRBV20-1 to TRBJ2-5, with 10 nucleotides matching TRBD2. CDR3 length: 12 residues. Trimming at V came to 3 bases and at J to 5 bases, leaving 0 bases not matched to a gene. Germline-derived CDR1 and CDR2 are DFQATT and SNEGSKA (reference sequence). The CDR3, as DNA: TGCAGTGCTAGGGGACTAGCGGAGACCCAGTACTTC. Its translation: CSARGLAETQYF.

The chain couples TRBV5-1 to TRBJ2-7, with 9 bases aligning to TRBD1. This CDR3 region has 15 residues. Germline V CDR1 and CDR2: SGHRS, YFSETQ. V shed 3 bases, J shed 3 bases, and the junction held 7 bases outside the gene matches. CDR3 bases: TGCGCCAGCAGCTGGCTTGGGACAGGGAGCTACGAGCAGTACTTC. Protein: CASSWLGTGSYEQYF.

The genes are TRBV20-1 and TRBJ2-1; TRBD2 might be the D (5 bases). Trimming removed 3 bases at V and 8 bases at J, with 8 bases between. Germline V gives CDR1 DFQATT, CDR2 SNEGSKA (reference sequence). This CDR3 has 11 amino acids. The DNA for the CDR3 is TGCAGTGCTAGGGAGGACGATGAGCAGTTCTTC. Translated, it gives CSAREDDEQFF.

The rearrangement links TRBV20-1 to TRBJ2-5; D is perhaps TRBD2 (6 bases). The CDR3 sequence is 17 residues long. Germline CDR1 reads DFQATT; CDR2 reads SNEGSKA (reference sequence). V was trimmed by 6 bases and J by 1 base, leaving 24 bases between them. CDR3 residues: CSAEDPAGRPTQETQYF. As DNA, the CDR3 is TGCAGTGCCGAAGACCCCGCGGGGAGGCCAACCCAAGAGACCCAGTACTTC.

The rearrangement uses TRBV20-1 and TRBJ2-1, with D perhaps being TRBD1 or TRBD2 (5 bases each). Trimming took 0 bases from V and 3 from J, leaving 12 bases between them. The CDR3 has 15 amino acids. The germline gives CDR1 DFQATT, CDR2 SNEGSKA (reference sequence). In DNA, the CDR3 is TGCAGTGCTAGAGATACAGGACTCCTCTACAATGAGCAGTTCTTC. As protein: CSARDTGLLYNEQFF.

In this sample, this clonotype turned up a few times. The chain couples TRBV15 to TRBJ2-2; D might be TRBD2 (5 bases). CDR3 length: 15 amino acids. Trimming pared 3 bases from V and 4 bases from J, leaving 12 bases between. The germline gives CDR1 LNHNV, CDR2 YYDKDF (reference sequence). CDR3 nucleotide sequence: TGTGCCACCAGCAGGAAGAGGGCGGGCACCGGGGAGCTGTTTTTT. It encodes CATSRKRAGTGELFF. The variable domain in full, with the rest retrieved from reference TRBV15 and TRBJ2-2, is DAMVIQNPRYQVTQFGKPVTLSCSQTLNHNVMYWYQQKSSQAPKLLFHYYDKDFNNEADTPDNFQSRRPNTSFCFLDIRSPGLGDTAMYLCATSRKRAGTGELFFGEGSRLTVL.

The table lists this clonotype with a count of one. The chain links TRBV7-9 to TRBJ2-4, with 8 positions matching TRBD2. The CDR3 is 14 amino acids. The trim removed 4 bases at V and 9 bases at J, leaving 8 bases unmatched. Germline V gives CDR1 SEHNR, CDR2 FQNEAQ (reference sequence). The CDR3 protein is CASSSAAGVGIQYF. CDR3 DNA sequence: TGTGCCAGCAGCTCAGCAGCGGGAGTGGGCATTCAGTACTTC.